What follows are 31 T cell receptor beta chains derived from one specimen sequenced in a study of blood T cell repertoires in COVID-19. Libraries were prepared by immunoSEQ multiplex PCR; TCRdb keeps only in-frame clonotypes and omits some of them. The sample gives tens of thousands of clones, 65% to 85% of which show up once; 15% to 20% is in the top ten. Sequencing input: peripheral blood. These receptors originate from a man in his 70s with active or convalescent COVID-19.

The rearrangement joins TRBV24-1 to TRBJ1-5; a weak D match, TRBD1 (5 bases). The CDR3 covers 15 residues. Trimming took 6 bases from V and 3 from J, leaving 14 bases between them. The germline gives CDR1 KGHDR, CDR2 SFDVKD. The CDR3 DNA reads as TGTGCCACCAGTCCCGGAGGAGGGGCCAATCAGCCCCAGCATTTT. Encoded protein: CATSPGGGANQPQHF.

The chain joins TRBV28 to TRBJ1-1; D call uncertain. The CDR3 consists of 12 residues. V dropped 5 bases and J dropped 4 bases, with 8 bases sitting between them. CDR1 and CDR2 from the germline V gene are MDHEN and SYDVKM. The CDR3 sequence is CASSTGGTEAFF. The CDR3 coding sequence is TGTGCCAGCAGTACGGGTGGCACTGAAGCTTTCTTT.

The gene calls are TRBV24-1 and TRBJ2-1; tentative D call: TRBD1 (5 bases). Germline CDR1 and CDR2: KGHDR and SFDVKD. This CDR3 has 12 residues. V dropped 9 bases and J dropped 7 bases, with 12 bases sitting between them. The CDR3 sequence: CATRDRNNEQFF. The DNA of the CDR3 is TGTGCCACCCGCGACAGAAATAATGAGCAGTTCTTC.

This clone has just a few counts. J is TRBJ2-2 and V is TRBV5-1; D call uncertain. The V end lost 0 bases, the J end lost 4 bases, and 10 bases lay between the germline ends. Germline CDR1 SGHRS, CDR2 YFSETQ. CDR3 size: 15 residues. The CDR3 reads CASSLEESRTGELFF. The DNA of the CDR3 is TGCGCCAGCAGCTTGGAGGAGAGTCGCACCGGGGAGCTGTTTTTT.

The rearrangement uses TRBV30 and TRBJ2-3; TRBD2 matches 8 bases. The CDR3 covers 15 residues. Germline CDR1 and CDR2: GTSNPN and SVGIG (reference sequence). V lost 0 bases, J lost 0 bases, and 2 bases stayed unmatched. The CDR3 spells CAWSVAGGSTDTQYF. CDR3 coding DNA: TGTGCCTGGAGTGTGGCGGGGGGCAGCACAGATACGCAGTATTTT.

This clone was seen many times. The V and J genes are TRBV6-1 and TRBJ2-7; D possibly corresponds to TRBD2 (6 bases). Germline lookup yields CDR1 MNHNS and CDR2 SASEGT. The CDR3 covers 15 residues. Deletions cut 3 bases from V and 4 bases from J, with 16 bases between. For the CDR3, the DNA is TGTGCCAGCAGTGAGGGTCCTTCGGGGAGGTACGAGCAGTACTTC. Translating gives CASSEGPSGRYEQYF.

This clone has a handful of counts. This chain joins TRBV9 and TRBJ2-3; 7 nucleotides agree with TRBD2. V gave up 3 bases and J gave up 11 bases; unmatched junction bases: 18. The CDR3 has 16 residues. The germline V gene has CDR1 SGDLS and CDR2 YYNGEE. The CDR3 nucleotides are TGTGCCAGCAGCGCACATTCTGGGAGCGGGGTCGAAGAGCAGTATTTT. The encoded protein is CASSAHSGSGVEEQYF.

On this clone: A read error may account for a junction end that differs from germline. The chain couples TRBV7-7 to TRBJ1-3; D not resolved. Germline V gives CDR1 SSHAT, CDR2 FNYEAQ (reference sequence). The CDR3 contains 15 residues. CDR3 amino acids: CASSLGVSLRDTIYF. The CDR3 DNA reads TGTGCTAGCAGCTTAGGTGTGTCCCTCCGGGACACCATATATTTT.

This sequence joins TRBV4-2 and TRBJ1-2; D gene ambiguous. The germline CDR1 and CDR2 sequences are LGHNA and YNFKEQ. The V gene lost 4 bases and the J gene lost 1 base, with 13 bases spanning the gap. The CDR3 runs 15 residues. CDR3 loop: CASSPDAGNNYGYTF. In nucleotides, the CDR3 is TGTGCCAGCAGCCCGGACGCGGGTAATAACTATGGCTACACCTTC.

This clone was picked up a small number of times. This chain links TRBV30 with TRBJ2-1; the match to TRBD1 covers 8 bases. Trimming took 2 bases from V and 9 from J; bases not matched to a gene: 6. CDR1 is GTSNPN, CDR2 SVGIG, per germline (reference sequence). The length of the CDR3 is 13 residues. The CDR3 loop reads CAWSTQGDSEQFF. The CDR3, as DNA: TGTGCCTGGAGTACACAGGGGGACAGTGAGCAGTTCTTC.

This clone was seen more than once but under ten times. The CDR3 sequence is CASTIGTGAVYGYTF. CDR3 DNA sequence: TGCGCCAGCACCATCGGTACAGGGGCGGTCTATGGCTACACCTTC. The V call is TRBV10-2, the J call TRBJ1-2; 7 bases are shared with TRBD1. CDR1 is WSHSY and CDR2 is SAAADI in the germline V gene. This CDR3 is 15 amino acids long. V lost 7 bases and J lost 4; bases outside the gene matches: 12.

This clone has only a few counts. The chain joins TRBV4-1 to TRBJ1-4; D possibly corresponds to TRBD1 (5 bases). The CDR3 is 16 amino acids. Germline loops: CDR1 MGHRA, CDR2 YSYEKL. V was cut by 0 bases and J by 8 bases, with 16 bases left in between. CDR3 bases: TGCGCCAGCAGCCAAGATGGGGTGCAGGGAAGCGAAAAACTGTTTTTT. This gives the protein CASSQDGVQGSEKLFF.

The rearrangement links TRBV5-8 to TRBJ2-7; D remains unclear. The CDR3 extends over 14 amino acids. Germline CDR1 is SGHTS and CDR2 is YDEGEE. V shed 1 base and J shed 3 bases, with 11 bases lying between them. This CDR3 reads CASSLTNRFYEQYF. CDR3 coding DNA: TGTGCCAGCAGCTTGACGAACAGATTCTACGAGCAGTACTTC.

The chain employs TRBV7-2 and TRBJ2-1, with D tentatively TRBD2 (5 bases). V was shortened by 6 bases and J by 10 bases, with 13 bases between the two germline ends. This CDR3 contains 12 residues. Germline lookup yields CDR1 SGHTA and CDR2 FQGNSA. This chain's CDR3 is CASSRTRGEQFF. The CDR3 nucleotides are TGTGCCAGCAGTCGAACCCGCGGGGAGCAGTTCTTC. Based on the CDR3 plus reference TRBV7-2 and TRBJ2-1, the full variable domain is GAGVSQSPSNKVTEKGKDVELRCDPISGHTALYWYRQSLGQGLEFLIYFQGNSAPDKSGLPSDRFSAERTGGSVSTLTIQRTQQEDSAVYLCASSRTRGEQFFGPGTRLTVL.

The chain has TRBV25-1 and TRBJ1-5, with unresolved D. The V gene's germline CDR1 is MGHDK and CDR2 SYGVNS. The CDR3 loop spans 16 amino acids. V lost 7 bases to trimming and J lost 0 bases, with 16 bases between them. Written as DNA, the CDR3 is TGTGCCAGCATCCGTCCCGTCCAGTATAGCAATCAGCCCCAGCATTTT. Translating gives CASIRPVQYSNQPQHF.

This clone has a handful of counts. The CDR3 protein is CATTELGQGATEQYF. In DNA, the CDR3 is TGTGCCACCACAGAGCTGGGACAGGGGGCGACCGAGCAGTACTTC. The V and J genes are TRBV2 and TRBJ2-7; the match to TRBD1 covers 12 bases. The CDR3 spans 15 residues. Germline V gene sequence: CDR1 SNHLY, CDR2 FYNNEI. V lost 10 bases and J lost 6; bases outside the gene matches: 13.

V is TRBV10-3 and J is TRBJ2-7; D might be TRBD2 (6 bases). Trimming removed 5 bases from V and 7 bases from J, with 18 bases in between. Germline CDR1 is ENHRY and CDR2 is SYGVKD. The CDR3 covers 14 residues. The CDR3 spells CAISRHGGSDEQYF. The CDR3 region has the DNA TGTGCCATCAGTCGGCACGGGGGATCAGATGAGCAGTACTTC.

The gene calls are TRBV2 and TRBJ2-1; TRBD2 agrees at 7 bases. The CDR3 loop spans 16 amino acids. Trimming took 0 bases from V and 3 from J; bases not matched to a gene: 5. The germline gives CDR1 SNHLY, CDR2 FYNNEI. Here the CDR3 reads CASSEALGGGYNEQFF. The CDR3, as DNA: TGTGCCAGCAGTGAAGCGCTGGGGGGGGGCTACAATGAGCAGTTCTTC.

The rearrangement joins TRBV29-1 to TRBJ2-7; 10 nucleotides align to TRBD2. The V segment lost 1 base and the J segment 4 bases; nucleotides outside the gene matches: 7. Germline assignment: CDR1 SQVTM and CDR2 ANQGSEA. The CDR3 is 15 residues long. CDR3 amino acids: CSVEGGLAGVYEQYF. The CDR3 DNA reads TGCAGCGTTGAAGGGGGCCTAGCGGGGGTTTACGAGCAGTACTTC.

V usage is TRBV10-3 and J usage is TRBJ1-1; a possible D gene is TRBD1 (5 bases). CDR3 length: 12 residues. Germline values: CDR1 ENHRY, CDR2 SYGVKD. The germline V and J ends were trimmed by 0 bases and 7 bases, with 6 bases remaining between them. As DNA, the CDR3 is TGTGCCATCAGTGAGTCGCAGGGTGAAGCTTTCTTT. Its protein product is CAISESQGEAFF.

This clone appeared a single time. J is TRBJ1-5 and V is TRBV2, with TRBD1 identical over 7 bases. This CDR3 is built from 14 residues. J lost 10 bases, V lost 3 bases, and 9 bases had no gene match. CDR1 is SNHLY and CDR2 is FYNNEI in the germline V gene. The CDR3 DNA reads TGTGCCAGCAGTGAGGGCCAGGGGGTTTCACCCCAGCATTTT. Translated: CASSEGQGVSPQHF.

The CDR3 DNA reads TGTGCCAGCAGAGTTACAGGGGATCTTTATGGCTACACCTTC. Amino acid sequence: CASRVTGDLYGYTF. The chain combines TRBV2 with TRBJ1-2; 7 bases map to TRBD1. CDR1 and CDR2 from the germline V gene are SNHLY and FYNNEI. CDR3 length equals 14 residues. Trimming took 6 bases from V and 5 from J; bases not matched to a gene: 9.

The V call is TRBV28, the J call TRBJ1-1, with unresolved D. The length of the CDR3 is 12 residues. Trimming cost V 5 bases and J 7 bases, with 11 bases left between them. The germline CDR1 and CDR2 sequences are MDHEN and SYDVKM. DNA for the CDR3: TGTGCCAGCAGTCTTCCCCCGTATGAAGCTTTCTTT. This codes for CASSLPPYEAFF.

The genes are TRBV6-5 and TRBJ2-1; TRBD1 matches at 7 bases. Trimming took 8 bases from V and 0 from J; bases not matched to a gene: 7. There are 15 residues in the CDR3. Germline assignment: CDR1 MNHEY and CDR2 SVGAGI. CDR3 sequence (DNA): TGTGCCAGCGATTCCGGGACAGCCTCCTACAATGAGCAGTTCTTC. Protein: CASDSGTASYNEQFF.

DNA of the CDR3: TGTGCCAGCAGCTTAACGGGTGATATTAACTATGGCTACACCTTC. Translation gives CASSLTGDINYGYTF. V and J are TRBV7-2 and TRBJ1-2, with unresolved D. This CDR3 spans 15 amino acids. V was clipped by 2 bases and J by 1 base, with 11 bases between them. Looked up from germline, CDR1 is SGHTA and CDR2 is FQGNSA.

V and J are TRBV5-4 and TRBJ1-1; TRBD1 matches 9 bases. The germline V gene encodes CDR1 SGHNT and CDR2 YYREEE (reference sequence). Unmatched junction bases numbered 14, after V lost 4 bases and J lost 10 bases. This CDR3 contains 15 residues. CDR3 amino acids: CASSGTGGPASVAFF. Here the CDR3 DNA reads TGTGCCAGCAGCGGTACAGGGGGCCCGGCTTCAGTAGCTTTCTTT.

The CDR3 sequence: CAISVSSGGEETQYF. CDR3 DNA sequence: TGTGCCATCAGTGTGTCTAGCGGGGGGGAAGAGACCCAGTACTTC. The V and J genes are TRBV10-3 and TRBJ2-5; TRBD2 agrees at 12 bases. The germline V gene has CDR1 ENHRY and CDR2 SYGVKD. V lost 4 bases, J lost 3 bases, and 3 bases stayed unmatched. This CDR3 is built from 15 residues.

This chain uses TRBV7-9 with TRBJ2-3; D may be TRBD2 (7 bases). The CDR3 sequence is 15 residues long. The V end was cut by 8 bases, the J end by 2 bases, with 17 bases between. The germline CDR1 and CDR2 sequences are SEHNR and FQNEAQ (reference sequence). The CDR3 coding sequence is TGTGCCAGCGTACCCGGGGGGCCCCTCACAGATACGCAGTATTTT. Amino acids: CASVPGGPLTDTQYF.

V is TRBV5-1 and J is TRBJ2-1; tentative D call: TRBD2 (7 bases). CDR3 size: 15 residues. The germline gives CDR1 SGHRS, CDR2 YFSETQ. Deletions cut 2 bases from V and 11 bases from J, with 20 bases between. CDR3 DNA: TGCGCCAGCAGCTTTCGGGGGGCCGGTATATATCAGCAGTTCTTC. It translates to CASSFRGAGIYQQFF. Combining the CDR3 with reference TRBV5-1 and TRBJ2-1 gives the whole variable domain KAGVTQTPRYLIKTRGQQVTLSCSPISGHRSVSWYQQTPGQGLQFLFEYFSETQRNKGNFPGRFSGRQFSNSRSEMNVSTLELGDSALYLCASSFRGAGIYQQFFGPGTRLTVL.

The table lists this clone with a count of one. The chain carries TRBV30 and TRBJ1-2; D is unresolved. Germline V CDR1 and CDR2: GTSNPN, SVGIG (reference sequence). This CDR3 contains 14 residues. V was trimmed by 0 bases and J by 7 bases, leaving 15 bases between them. CDR3 nucleotide sequence: TGTGCCTGGAGTGTACATTTGTCCTCCCGTGGCTACACCTTC. It is translated as CAWSVHLSSRGYTF. Together with reference TRBV30 and TRBJ1-2, the CDR3 gives the full variable domain: SQTIHQWPATLVQPVGSPLSLECTVEGTSNPNLYWYRQAAGRGLQLLFYSVGIGQISSEVPQNLSASRPQDRQFILSSKKLLLSDSGFYLCAWSVHLSSRGYTFGSGTRLTVV.

The genes are TRBV29-1 and TRBJ2-5; 7 nucleotides align to TRBD1. Trimming took 3 bases from V and 5 from J; bases not matched to a gene: 3. This CDR3 is 12 amino acids long. CDR1 SQVTM and CDR2 ANQGSEA come from the germline V gene. The CDR3 DNA reads as TGCAGCGTTGATAGACAGGGCGAGACCCAGTACTTC. It codes for CSVDRQGETQYF.